The T cell receptor beta chain under discussion was sequenced for a study of blood T cells in healthy people across ages. The CDR3 loop spans 13 amino acids. Trimming pared 7 bases from V and 12 bases from J, leaving 21 bases between. The germline CDR1 and CDR2 sequences are MNHEY and SVGAGI. Combining a sample-barcoded 5' primer with a J-beta primer mix, a second PCR ran for about 7 to 11 cycles. TCRdb re-analysed the 5' RACE reads in MiXCR, keeping a single row per CDR3 protein. The sample records approximately 800,000 distinct CDR3 sequences, 50% to 65% being singletons. The source of this sequence is an elderly man in good health. This sequence joins TRBV6-5 and TRBJ1-2; tentative D call: TRBD1 (5 bases). Sequenced sample: blood. CDR3 loop: CASTQGVGGRDTF. The CDR3 DNA reads as TGTGCCAGCACCCAAGGAGTCGGGGGGAGGGACACCTTC.